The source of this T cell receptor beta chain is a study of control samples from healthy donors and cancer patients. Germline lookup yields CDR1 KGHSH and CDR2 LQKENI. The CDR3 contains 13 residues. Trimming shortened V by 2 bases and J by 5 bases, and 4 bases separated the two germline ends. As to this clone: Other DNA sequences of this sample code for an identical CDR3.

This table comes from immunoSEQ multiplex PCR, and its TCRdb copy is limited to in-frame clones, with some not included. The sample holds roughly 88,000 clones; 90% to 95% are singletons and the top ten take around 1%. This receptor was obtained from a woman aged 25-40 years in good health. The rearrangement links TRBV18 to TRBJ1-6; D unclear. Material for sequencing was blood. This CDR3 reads CASSPADNSPLHF. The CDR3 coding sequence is TGTGCCAGCTCACCAGCAGATAATTCACCCCTCCACTTT.